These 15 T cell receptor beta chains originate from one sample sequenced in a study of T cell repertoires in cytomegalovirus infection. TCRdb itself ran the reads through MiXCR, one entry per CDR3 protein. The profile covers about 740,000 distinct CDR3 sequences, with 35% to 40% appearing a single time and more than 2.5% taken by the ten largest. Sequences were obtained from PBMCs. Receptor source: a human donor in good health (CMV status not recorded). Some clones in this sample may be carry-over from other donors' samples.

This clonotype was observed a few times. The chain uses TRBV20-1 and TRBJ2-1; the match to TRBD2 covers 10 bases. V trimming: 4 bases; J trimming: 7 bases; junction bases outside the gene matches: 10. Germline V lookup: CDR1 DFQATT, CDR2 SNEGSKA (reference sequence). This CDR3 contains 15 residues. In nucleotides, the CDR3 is TGCAGTGCTATCGGGCTAGCGGGAGTTAGGAATGAGCAGTTCTTC. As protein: CSAIGLAGVRNEQFF.

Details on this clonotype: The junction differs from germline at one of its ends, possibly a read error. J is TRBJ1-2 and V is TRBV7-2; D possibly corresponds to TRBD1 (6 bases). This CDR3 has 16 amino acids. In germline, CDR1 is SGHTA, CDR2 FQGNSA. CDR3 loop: CASSFDRSPAAYGSTF. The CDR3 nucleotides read TGTGCCAGCAGCTTCGACAGGTCCCCGGCCGCGTATGGCTCCACCTTC.

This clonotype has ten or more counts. CDR3 residues: CASSLRGMGQGRNTEAFF. The CDR3 nucleotides are TGTGCCAGCAGCTTACGGGGAATGGGGCAAGGTCGGAACACTGAAGCTTTCTTT. The chain links TRBV7-2 to TRBJ1-1; possible D gene TRBD1, 5 bases. The CDR3 loop spans 18 amino acids. Trimming left V 2 bases short and J 1 base short, with 20 bases between. In germline, CDR1 is SGHTA, CDR2 FQGNSA.

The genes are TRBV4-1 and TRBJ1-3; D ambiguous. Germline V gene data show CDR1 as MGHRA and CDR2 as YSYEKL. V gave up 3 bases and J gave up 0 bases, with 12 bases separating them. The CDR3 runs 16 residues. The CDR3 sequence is CASSHEWPRSGNTIYF. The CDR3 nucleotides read TGCGCCAGCAGCCATGAGTGGCCCCGCTCTGGAAACACCATATATTTT.

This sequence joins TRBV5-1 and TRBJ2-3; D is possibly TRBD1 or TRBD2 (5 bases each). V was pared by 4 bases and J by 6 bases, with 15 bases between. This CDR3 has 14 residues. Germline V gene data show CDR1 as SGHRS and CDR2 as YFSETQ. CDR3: CASSVGQGGDTQYF. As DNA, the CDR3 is TGCGCCAGCAGCGTAGGACAAGGAGGTGATACGCAGTATTTT.

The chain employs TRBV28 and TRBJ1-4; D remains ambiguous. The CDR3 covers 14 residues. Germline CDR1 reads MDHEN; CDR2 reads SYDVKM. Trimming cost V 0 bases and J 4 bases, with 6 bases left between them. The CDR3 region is CASSLWQDNEKLFF. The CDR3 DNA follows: TGTGCCAGCAGTTTATGGCAGGATAATGAAAAACTGTTTTTT.

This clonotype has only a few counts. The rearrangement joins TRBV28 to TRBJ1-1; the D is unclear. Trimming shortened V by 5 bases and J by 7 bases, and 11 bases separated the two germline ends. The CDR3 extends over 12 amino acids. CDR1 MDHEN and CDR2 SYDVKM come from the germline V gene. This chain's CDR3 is CASSPATNEAFF. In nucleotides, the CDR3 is TGTGCCAGCAGTCCCGCGACCAATGAAGCTTTCTTT.

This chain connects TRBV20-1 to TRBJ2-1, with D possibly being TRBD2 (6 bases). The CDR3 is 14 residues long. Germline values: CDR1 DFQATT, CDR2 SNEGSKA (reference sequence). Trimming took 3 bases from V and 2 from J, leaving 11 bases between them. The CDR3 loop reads CSARDWGAYNEQFF. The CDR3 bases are TGCAGTGCTAGGGACTGGGGGGCCTACAATGAGCAGTTCTTC.

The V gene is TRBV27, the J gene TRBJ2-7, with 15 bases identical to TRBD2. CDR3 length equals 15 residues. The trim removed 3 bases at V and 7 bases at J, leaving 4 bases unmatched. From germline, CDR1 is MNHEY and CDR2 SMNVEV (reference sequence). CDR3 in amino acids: CASSFWTSGRGEQYF. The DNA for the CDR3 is TGTGCCAGCAGTTTCTGGACTAGCGGGAGGGGTGAGCAGTACTTC.

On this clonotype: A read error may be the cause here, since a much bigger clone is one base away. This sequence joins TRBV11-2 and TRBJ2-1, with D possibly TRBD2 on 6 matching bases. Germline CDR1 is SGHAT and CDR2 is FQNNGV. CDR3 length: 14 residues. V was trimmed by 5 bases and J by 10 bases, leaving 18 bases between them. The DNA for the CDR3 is TGTGCCAGCAGCGTCGAACTTCTGCGGGGCGAGCAGTTCTTC. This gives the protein CASSVELLRGEQFF.

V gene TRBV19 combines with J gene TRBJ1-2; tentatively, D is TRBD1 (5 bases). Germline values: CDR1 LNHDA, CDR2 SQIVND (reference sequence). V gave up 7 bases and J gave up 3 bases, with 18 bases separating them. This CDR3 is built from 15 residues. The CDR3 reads CASISYVVQDYGYTF. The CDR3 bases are TGTGCCAGTATTAGCTACGTTGTACAGGACTATGGCTACACCTTC.

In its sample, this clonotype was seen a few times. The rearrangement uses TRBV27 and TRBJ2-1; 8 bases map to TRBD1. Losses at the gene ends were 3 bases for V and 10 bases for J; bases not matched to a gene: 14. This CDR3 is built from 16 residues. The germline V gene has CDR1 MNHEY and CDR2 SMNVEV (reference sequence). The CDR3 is CASSFFGQGAYREQFF. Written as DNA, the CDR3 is TGTGCCAGCAGTTTTTTCGGACAGGGCGCCTACAGGGAGCAGTTCTTC.

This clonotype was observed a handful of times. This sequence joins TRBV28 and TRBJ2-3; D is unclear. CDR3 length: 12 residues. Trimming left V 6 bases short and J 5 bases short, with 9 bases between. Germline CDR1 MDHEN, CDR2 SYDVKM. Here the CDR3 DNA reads TGTGCCAGCAGCTCAACGGAAGATACGCAGTATTTT. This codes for CASSSTEDTQYF.

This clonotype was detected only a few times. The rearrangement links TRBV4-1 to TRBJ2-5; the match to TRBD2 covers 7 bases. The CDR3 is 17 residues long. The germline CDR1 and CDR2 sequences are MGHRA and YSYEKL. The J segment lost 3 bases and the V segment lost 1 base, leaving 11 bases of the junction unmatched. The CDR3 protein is CASSQGPGGNSKETQYF. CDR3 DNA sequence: TGCGCCAGCAGCCAAGGGCCCGGGGGGAACTCTAAAGAGACCCAGTACTTC.

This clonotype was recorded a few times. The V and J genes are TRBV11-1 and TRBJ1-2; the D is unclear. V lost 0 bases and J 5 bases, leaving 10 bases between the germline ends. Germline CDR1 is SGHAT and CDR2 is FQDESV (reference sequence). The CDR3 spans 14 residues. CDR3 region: CASSLAGPGYGYTF. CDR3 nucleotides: TGTGCCAGCAGCTTAGCAGGACCCGGGTATGGCTACACCTTC.